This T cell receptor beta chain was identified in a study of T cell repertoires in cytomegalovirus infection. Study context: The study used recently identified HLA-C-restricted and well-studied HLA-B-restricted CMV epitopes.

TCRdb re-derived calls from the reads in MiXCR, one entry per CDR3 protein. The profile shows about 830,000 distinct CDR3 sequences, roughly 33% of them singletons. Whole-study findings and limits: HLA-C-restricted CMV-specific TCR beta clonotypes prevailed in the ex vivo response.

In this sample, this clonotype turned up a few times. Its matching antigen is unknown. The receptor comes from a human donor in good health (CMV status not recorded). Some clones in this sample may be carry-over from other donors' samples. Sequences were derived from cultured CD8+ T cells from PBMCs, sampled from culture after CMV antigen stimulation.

The CDR3 DNA sequence: TGTGCCAGCAGCCCACCGGCTAGCGGGGGGGCATATATTGAGCAGTTCTTC. Protein sequence: CASSPPASGGAYIEQFF. The J gene is TRBJ2-1, the V gene TRBV7-6; 12 bases fit TRBD2. The CDR3 is 17 amino acids. Losses at the gene ends were 5 bases for V and 9 bases for J; bases not matched to a gene: 14. Germline-derived CDR1 and CDR2 are SGHVS and FNYEAQ. Drawing the rest from reference TRBV7-6 and TRBJ2-1, the complete variable domain is GAGVSQSPRYKVTKRGQDVALRCDPISGHVSLYWYRQALGQGPEFLTYFNYEAQQDKSGLPNDRFSAERPEGSISTLTIQRTEQRDSAMYRCASSPPASGGAYIEQFFGPGTRLTVL.